The 8 T cell receptor beta chains listed next were all sequenced from one sample in a study of blood T cell repertoires in COVID-19. The assay was immunoSEQ multiplex PCR, and TCRdb's table has in-frame clones only and misses some. The sample has 200,000 or so clones; 82% are singletons. Sequenced material: peripheral blood. All receptors derive from a human donor with acute or convalescent COVID-19. The donor label of this sample is uncertain.

The rearrangement links TRBV11-2 to TRBJ2-5; D is uncertain. CDR1 and CDR2 (germline): SGHAT, FQNNGV. The CDR3 sequence is 12 residues long. Between the trimmed V and J ends, which lost 7 bases and 5 bases, there was a span of 11 bases. The DNA of the CDR3 is TGTGCCAGCATTTCGGTGGGCGAGACCCAGTACTTC. Its translation is CASISVGETQYF.

The table lists this clone with a few counts. V and J are TRBV11-1 and TRBJ2-3; D ambiguous. This CDR3 is 12 amino acids long. Germline-derived CDR1 and CDR2 are SGHAT and FQDESV (reference sequence). The V gene lost 5 bases and the J gene lost 6 bases, with 9 bases spanning the gap. CDR3 in DNA: TGTGCCAGCAGCCGCGCGGCCGATACGCAGTATTTT. Translated, it gives CASSRAADTQYF.

The chain recombines TRBV7-3 with TRBJ2-5; D call uncertain. This CDR3 is built from 15 residues. V lost 0 bases and J lost 7, with 15 bases in between. From germline, CDR1 is SGHTA and CDR2 FQGTGA. The CDR3 reads CASSLTPLPTGTQYF. Written as DNA, the CDR3 is TGTGCCAGCAGCTTAACCCCCCTACCCACGGGGACCCAGTACTTC.

J is TRBJ2-7 and V is TRBV6-5; TRBD1 agrees at 7 bases. This CDR3 has 15 amino acids. Trimming took 5 bases from V and 6 from J; bases not matched to a gene: 13. CDR1 is MNHEY and CDR2 is SVGAGI in the germline V gene. The CDR3 here is CASSRGQVMVSEQYF. In DNA form, the CDR3 reads TGTGCCAGCAGTCGAGGACAGGTCATGGTTTCCGAGCAGTACTTC.

The J gene is TRBJ2-1, the V gene TRBV10-3; 9 positions agree with TRBD2. Unmatched junction bases numbered 16, after V lost 0 bases and J lost 13 bases. The CDR3 is 17 residues long. The germline gives CDR1 ENHRY, CDR2 SYGVKD. DNA of the CDR3: TGTGCCATCAGTGAGTCGGGAGGGATGGGAGCGGGAGGTCACCAGTTCTTC. As protein: CAISESGGMGAGGHQFF.

For this clone: This could be a read error, since a much larger clone is one nucleotide away. The CDR3 bases are TGTGCCAGCAGCTTGACTAGCGGGAAAGAGACCCAGTACTTC. Protein sequence: CASSLTSGKETQYF. The J gene is TRBJ2-5, the V gene TRBV11-2; 11 positions match TRBD2. Germline CDR1 reads SGHAT; CDR2 reads FQNNGV. V lost 3 bases and J lost 3; bases outside the gene matches: 0. The CDR3 is 14 amino acids. Full variable domain (rest looked up from reference TRBV11-2 and TRBJ2-5): EAGVAQSPRYKIIEKRQSVAFWCNPISGHATLYWYQQILGQGPKLLIQFQNNGVVDDSQLPKDRFSAERLKGVDSTLKIQPAKLEDSAVYLCASSLTSGKETQYFGPGTRLLVL.

The V and J genes are TRBV19 and TRBJ2-1; possibly TRBD1 for D (6 bases). Trimming took 7 bases from V and 6 from J, leaving 13 bases between them. Germline CDR1 reads LNHDA; CDR2 reads SQIVND (reference sequence). This CDR3 comprises 13 residues. The CDR3 loop reads CASNEQGRNEQFF. The CDR3 nucleotides are TGTGCCAGTAACGAACAGGGCCGCAATGAGCAGTTCTTC.

The chain is built from TRBV18 and TRBJ2-7; D remains unclear. Germline values: CDR1 KGHSH, CDR2 LQKENI. V was cut by 5 bases and J by 2 bases, with 10 bases left in between. The CDR3 totals 13 residues. CDR3 nucleotides: TGTGCCAGCTCAACGAGCACCGCCTACGAGCAGTACTTC. This encodes CASSTSTAYEQYF.